A selection of T cell receptor beta chains follows, all from one sample in a study of cytomegalovirus exposure and HLA in healthy donors. Assay used: immunoSEQ multiplex PCR; TCRdb lists only in-frame clones, some missing. Here the sample table reports more than 40,000 clones. The sample consisted of PBMCs. All receptors derive from a woman in her forties in good health and CMV-seronegative. CDR3s include the opening cysteine and the closing phenylalanine or tryptophan. A D gene is named only where the DNA matches it firmly.

j_gene	v_gene	d_gene	CDR3nt	CDR3aa
TRBJ1-2	TRBV5-1	NA	TGCGCCAGCAGCCCGGGGGGTAACTATGGCTACACCTTC	CASSPGGNYGYTF
TRBJ1-2	TRBV19	NA	TGTGCCAGTAGTCTAGACGGACAGCTCTATGGCTACACCTTC	CASSLDGQLYGYTF
TRBJ2-5	TRBV18	NA	TGTGCCAGCTCACCCCGGTCCCAGCCCAGCGCGACCCAGTACTTC	CASSPRSQPSATQYF
TRBJ2-5	TRBV4-2	TRBD1	TGTGCCAGCAGCGACAGGGGTGGATTCGGAGAGACCCAGTACTTC	CASSDRGGFGETQYF
TRBJ2-3	TRBV18	NA	TGTGCCAGCTCACCACCGAGCACCAGGGGAGATACGCAGTATTTT	CASSPPSTRGDTQYF
TRBJ2-1	TRBV4-3	NA	TGCGCCAGCAGCCAAGGTGGTAGTAGATACAATGAGCAGTTCTTC	CASSQGGSRYNEQFF
TRBJ1-2	TRBV5-4	NA	TGTGCCAGCAGCCCGGAAAGCGTTAACTATGGCTACACCTTC	CASSPESVNYGYTF
TRBJ1-2	TRBV5-1	TRBD1	TGCGCCAGCAGCAACCCCGGGACAGGGGGCGGCTACACCTTC	CASSNPGTGGGYTF
TRBJ2-7	TRBV4-2	TRBD1	TGTGCCAGCACCCCGGGACAGGGCATCCACGAGCAGTACTTC	CASTPGQGIHEQYF
TRBJ1-1	TRBV29-1	NA	TGCAGCGTTGAAGACGGAAGGGGAGCTTTCTTT	CSVEDGRGAFF
TRBJ2-7	TRBV7-2	NA	TGTGCCAGCAGCTTATCCCGGACAACCTACGAGCAGTACTTC	CASSLSRTTYEQYF
TRBJ2-7	TRBV5-1	TRBD2	TGCGCCAGCAGCTTGTATGAAAGTAGCGGGAGTCCGGCCTACGAGCAGTACTTC	CASSLYESSGSPAYEQYF
TRBJ2-5	TRBV29-1	NA	TGCAGCGTTGTCCAAATACAGGGACCACAAGAGACCCAGTACTTC	CSVVQIQGPQETQYF
TRBJ2-1	TRBV5-1	NA	TGCGCCAGCAGCTTGAGTACAGCCGTACCTGAGCAGTTCTTC	CASSLSTAVPEQFF
TRBJ1-3	TRBV19	TRBD1	TGTGCCAGTAATGAAGAGAGGGGACAGCTGGGAAACACCATATATTTT	CASNEERGQLGNTIYF
TRBJ1-4	TRBV4-2	TRBD1	TGTGCCAGCAGCCAAGAGACAGGGGTTACTGAAAAACTGTTTTTT	CASSQETGVTEKLFF